These 26 T cell receptor beta chains originate from one sample sequenced in a study of blood T cell repertoires in COVID-19. Method: immunoSEQ multiplex PCR; TCRdb's copy keeps in-frame clones and lacks some. The sample records under 300,000 clones, roughly nine tenths being singletons. Sequenced input: PBMCs or T cells enriched from blood (not recorded which). The receptors shown here come from a human donor in a cohort exposed to, infected with or recovered from COVID-19 (not recorded which). The donor label of this sample is uncertain.

The rearrangement links TRBV6-2 or TRBV6-3 to TRBJ2-7; 9 positions agree with TRBD2. The V gene end was trimmed by 0 bases and the J gene end by 3 bases; junction bases not matched to a gene: 9. Looked up from germline, CDR1 is MNHEY and CDR2 is SVGEGT. The CDR3 contains 17 residues. The CDR3 loop reads CASSYSISGGPRYEQYF. DNA for the CDR3: TGTGCCAGCAGTTACTCGATTAGCGGGGGACCCCGCTACGAGCAGTACTTC.

The chain combines TRBV5-1 with TRBJ1-1; D may be TRBD1 (5 bases). CDR1 is SGHRS, CDR2 YFSETQ, per germline. CDR3 length: 13 residues. V lost 4 bases, J lost 0 bases, and 7 bases lay in between. CDR3: CASSQQVNTEAFF. DNA for the CDR3: TGCGCCAGCAGCCAACAGGTGAACACTGAAGCTTTCTTT.

This clone was recorded once. The chain carries TRBV24-1 and TRBJ2-1; 7 nucleotides match TRBD1. Germline V gives CDR1 KGHDR, CDR2 SFDVKD. The CDR3 runs to 18 residues. Trimming at V came to 4 bases and at J to 6 bases, leaving 17 bases not matched to a gene. The CDR3 is CATSDPAARDRVGNEQFF. The CDR3 DNA follows: TGTGCCACCAGTGACCCCGCCGCCCGCGACAGGGTGGGCAATGAGCAGTTCTTC.

V gene TRBV19 combines with J gene TRBJ2-2, with TRBD2 matching 8 bases. The junction had 4 bases not matched to a gene; V was cut back by 3 bases and J by 7 bases. The germline V gene encodes CDR1 LNHDA and CDR2 SQIVND (reference sequence). This CDR3 is built from 14 residues. The CDR3 region has the DNA TGTGCCAGTAGTATCGGCGGGGGGCACGGGGAGCTGTTTTTT. It codes for CASSIGGGHGELFF.

This clone has just a few counts. The J gene is TRBJ2-3, the V gene TRBV28, with 7 bases identical to TRBD1. CDR3 size: 18 residues. CDR1 is MDHEN and CDR2 is SYDVKM in the germline V gene. Germline trimming cut 5 bases from V and 8 bases from J; bases unmatched to any gene: 22. The CDR3 DNA sequence: TGTGCCAGCAGTCCCCGTGCTTACGACAGGGCCTCTACCCGTACGCAGTATTTT. This codes for CASSPRAYDRASTRTQYF.

This clone came up many times. The genes are TRBV21-1 and TRBJ2-7; TRBD1, as called in the table, went unchecked against the DNA. TRBV21-1 is classified as a pseudogene. The CDR3 extends over 10 amino acids. The CDR3 bases are TGTGCCCCAGGTCTCTACGAGCAGTACTTC. Translated: CAPGLYEQYF.

In its sample, this clone was seen once. The J gene is TRBJ1-3, the V gene TRBV19, with no clear D. Trimming stripped 6 bases from V and 0 bases from J, with 9 bases between. Germline CDR1 reads LNHDA; CDR2 reads SQIVND (reference sequence). This CDR3 region has 14 residues. The CDR3 reads CASRADHSGNTIYF. DNA for the CDR3: TGTGCCAGTAGGGCAGATCACTCTGGAAACACCATATATTTT.

The chain links TRBV7-9 to TRBJ1-1; D is unclear. Germline V CDR1 and CDR2: SEHNR, FQNEAQ (reference sequence). The CDR3 covers 11 residues. V shed 7 bases and J shed 3 bases, with 6 bases lying between them. Here the CDR3 reads CASTPDTEAFF. The CDR3 region has the DNA TGTGCCAGCACTCCGGACACTGAAGCTTTCTTT.

J is TRBJ2-5 and V is TRBV18, with unresolved D. CDR1 and CDR2 (germline): KGHSH, LQKENI. The V end was cut by 5 bases, the J end by 1 base, with 8 bases between. CDR3 size: 13 residues. This CDR3 reads CASSSDFQETQYF. DNA of the CDR3: TGTGCCAGCTCATCTGACTTCCAAGAGACCCAGTACTTC.

The chain couples TRBV6-2 or TRBV6-3 to TRBJ2-4; TRBD1 matches at 10 bases. Per germline, CDR1 MNHEY and CDR2 SVGEGT. The CDR3 spans 15 residues. V shed 4 bases, J shed 5 bases, and the junction held 5 bases outside the gene matches. The CDR3, as DNA: TGTGCCAGCAGTTCCCCCGGGACAGGGGAAAACATTCAGTACTTC. Its protein is CASSSPGTGENIQYF.

The chain employs TRBV10-3 and TRBJ1-1; TRBD1 matches 8 bases. The CDR3 has 13 residues. The V gene's germline CDR1 is ENHRY and CDR2 SYGVKD. Trimming removed 6 bases from V and 8 bases from J; junction bases left unmatched: 8. The CDR3, as DNA: TGTGCCATCAGAGAAGGGACAGGCCACGAAGCTTTCTTT. As protein: CAIREGTGHEAFF.

DNA for the CDR3: TGTGCCAGCAGCTTTGACAGTACCTACGAGCAGTACTTC. Translating it yields CASSFDSTYEQYF. The chain joins TRBV7-3 to TRBJ2-7, with TRBD1 as a possible D gene (5 bases). The germline V gene has CDR1 SGHTA and CDR2 FQGTGA. Trimming took 3 bases from V and 2 from J, leaving 8 bases between them. This CDR3 is 13 amino acids long.

The chain is built from TRBV19 and TRBJ1-1, with a weak D call TRBD1 (5 bases). V gave up 1 base and J gave up 5 bases, with 14 bases separating them. Germline V gene lookup returns CDR1 LNHDA and CDR2 SQIVND (reference sequence). CDR3 length equals 15 residues. CDR3 sequence reads: CASSIGPGGWTEAFF. The CDR3 DNA reads as TGTGCCAGTAGTATAGGGCCCGGGGGGTGGACTGAAGCTTTCTTT.

The chain couples TRBV5-5 to TRBJ2-1, with 8 positions matching TRBD2. The CDR3 runs 17 residues. J gave up 0 bases and V 4 bases, and 9 bases lay outside the gene matches. Germline values: CDR1 SGHKS, CDR2 YYEKEE (reference sequence). CDR3: CASSRERGRSSYNEQFF. The CDR3 DNA sequence: TGTGCCAGCAGCCGGGAGCGGGGGCGGAGCTCCTACAATGAGCAGTTCTTC.

The chain recombines TRBV2 with TRBJ1-5; D is ambiguous. This CDR3 contains 14 residues. Germline V gene data show CDR1 as SNHLY and CDR2 as FYNNEI. Trimming shortened V by 1 base and J by 3 bases, and 7 bases separated the two germline ends. The CDR3 reads CASSEGGINQPQHF. The DNA for the CDR3 is TGTGCCAGCAGTGAAGGAGGGATCAATCAGCCCCAGCATTTT. The full variable domain, its missing parts supplied by reference TRBV2 and TRBJ1-5, is EPEVTQTPSHQVTQMGQEVILRCVPISNHLYFYWYRQILGQKVEFLVSFYNNEISEKSEIFDDQFSVERPDGSNFTLKIRSTKLEDSAMYFCASSEGGINQPQHFGDGTRLSIL.

The chain couples TRBV7-9 to TRBJ1-4, with D perhaps matching TRBD1 (5 bases). Trimming pared 3 bases from V and 12 bases from J, leaving 14 bases between. Looked up from germline, CDR1 is SEHNR and CDR2 is FQNEAQ (reference sequence). The CDR3 totals 13 residues. The CDR3 DNA reads TGTGCCAGCAGCTTGACAGATAGGGCTGAACTGTTTTTT. Translating it yields CASSLTDRAELFF.

V usage is TRBV2 and J usage is TRBJ2-1; 12 bases match TRBD2. The CDR3 contains 15 residues. With V trimmed by 3 bases and J by 6 bases, 3 bases remained unmatched. Germline assignment: CDR1 SNHLY and CDR2 FYNNEI. The CDR3 sequence: CASSDTSGGFNEQFF. DNA of the CDR3: TGTGCCAGCAGTGACACTAGCGGGGGGTTCAATGAGCAGTTCTTC.

Here the CDR3 DNA reads TGTGCCAGCAGTCGGACAGGGTTTAACTATGGCTACACCTTC. Its protein is CASSRTGFNYGYTF. The rearrangement links TRBV2 to TRBJ1-2; TRBD1 matches at 8 bases. Germline V lookup: CDR1 SNHLY, CDR2 FYNNEI. With 5 bases clipped from V and 1 base from J, the junction kept 3 bases outside the gene matches. CDR3 length: 14 residues. The variable domain in full, with the rest retrieved from reference TRBV2 and TRBJ1-2, is EPEVTQTPSHQVTQMGQEVILRCVPISNHLYFYWYRQILGQKVEFLVSFYNNEISEKSEIFDDQFSVERPDGSNFTLKIRSTKLEDSAMYFCASSRTGFNYGYTFGSGTRLTVV.

The chain uses TRBV2 and TRBJ1-2, with D possibly being TRBD1 (5 bases). The V and J ends lost 5 bases and 4 bases respectively, with 17 bases between them. The CDR3 is 15 amino acids. The germline V gene encodes CDR1 SNHLY and CDR2 FYNNEI. CDR3 sequence: CASSWTAVTGYGYTF. CDR3 bases: TGTGCCAGCAGTTGGACCGCGGTCACAGGCTATGGCTACACCTTC.

J is TRBJ1-2 and V is TRBV27; D gene ambiguous. CDR3 length: 15 amino acids. The ends were cut back, 6 bases at V and 0 bases at J, with 14 bases in the middle. Germline V gene sequence: CDR1 MNHEY, CDR2 SMNVEV (reference sequence). Here the CDR3 DNA reads TGTGCCAGCAGCCTAGCAGAAGGAGCTAACTATGGCTACACCTTC. This codes for CASSLAEGANYGYTF.

The chain combines TRBV29-1 with TRBJ1-4, with D possibly matching TRBD1 (5 bases). From germline, CDR1 is SQVTM and CDR2 ANQGSEA. V lost 4 bases, J lost 3 bases, and 9 bases lay in between. CDR3 length equals 13 residues. The CDR3 spells CSVVGVANEKLFF. The CDR3 DNA is TGCAGCGTTGTAGGGGTGGCTAATGAAAAACTGTTTTTT.

The chain recombines TRBV24-1 with TRBJ1-2; possibly TRBD1 for D (5 bases). CDR1 and CDR2 (germline): KGHDR, SFDVKD. The V end lost 4 bases, the J end lost 1 base, and 9 bases lay between the germline ends. The CDR3 totals 14 residues. CDR3 residues: CATSEARVNYGYTF. CDR3 DNA sequence: TGTGCCACCAGTGAGGCCAGGGTTAACTATGGCTACACCTTC.

This chain connects TRBV21-1 to TRBJ2-5; the D segment call TRBD2 is taken from the table without a DNA check. TRBV21-1 is listed as a pseudogene. This CDR3 is built from 20 residues. CDR3 sequence reads: CASSTAPGTSGGTYQETQYF. The CDR3 region has the DNA TGTGCCAGCAGCACAGCCCCCGGGACTAGCGGGGGGACGTACCAAGAGACCCAGTACTTC.

The genes are TRBV19 and TRBJ1-5, with a tentative D call TRBD1 (6 bases). Germline CDR1 reads LNHDA; CDR2 reads SQIVND (reference sequence). Trimming cost V 8 bases and J 6 bases, with 14 bases left between them. The CDR3 contains 13 residues. The CDR3 here is CASGQGMVQPQHF. The CDR3 nucleotides read TGTGCCAGTGGTCAGGGGATGGTTCAGCCCCAGCATTTT.

This clone was seen just once. The chain uses TRBV7-9 and TRBJ1-1, with unresolved D. The germline V gene has CDR1 SEHNR and CDR2 FQNEAQ (reference sequence). The germline V and J ends were trimmed by 5 bases and 5 bases, with 18 bases remaining between them. The CDR3 length is 15 residues. The chain's CDR3 is CASSSSLYRETEAFF. In DNA, the CDR3 is TGTGCCAGCAGCAGCTCACTCTACCGGGAAACTGAAGCTTTCTTT.

This chain uses TRBV30 with TRBJ1-2, with TRBD1 as a possible D gene (6 bases). V gave up 0 bases and J gave up 5 bases, with 13 bases separating them. Germline V lookup: CDR1 GTSNPN, CDR2 SVGIG (reference sequence). The CDR3 length is 14 residues. CDR3 loop: CAWSVAGGAYGYTF. In nucleotides, the CDR3 is TGTGCCTGGAGTGTAGCGGGGGGCGCGTATGGCTACACCTTC.